This is a list of T cell receptor beta chains from one sample in a study of shared clonotypes between healthy human individuals. Repertoires were generated with immunoSEQ multiplex PCR, while TCRdb's copy carries only in-frame clones and drops some. The sample records 2,100,000 or so clones, 90% to 97% being singletons. Source material: naive CD4+ T cells sorted from blood. These receptors came from a young man in good health. CDR3s include the opening cysteine and the closing phenylalanine or tryptophan.

v_call,cdr3_length,j_call,cdr3_aa
TRBV2,12,TRBJ2-1,CASSEPANEQFF
TRBV30,13,TRBJ1-2,CAWSVIGGYGYTF
TRBV5-4,16,TRBJ2-2,CASSLSTGGWTGELFF
TRBV2,14,TRBJ1-2,CASSVGQTNYGYTF
TRBV10-3,12,TRBJ1-2,CAISPGQNGYTF
TRBV11-2,13,TRBJ2-7,CASSLEGGPEQYF
TRBV25-1,13,TRBJ2-7,CASSEAGTYEQYF
TRBV15,14,TRBJ2-7,CATSTGQGPNEQYF
TRBV29-1,14,TRBJ1-2,CSAQGFMTVDGYTF
TRBV9,15,TRBJ2-7,CASSVEGQGVYEQYF
TRBV27,14,TRBJ2-7,CASMMWQGAFEQYF
TRBV27,13,TRBJ1-2,CATRRPPPYGYTF
TRBV30,15,TRBJ2-1,CAWSVTRGWNNEQFF
TRBV10-3,17,TRBJ1-4,CAISDRGGTSTNEKLFF
TRBV29-1,15,TRBJ2-7,CSVSAVAGLAYEQYF
TRBV10-2,15,TRBJ2-2,CASSDSDKNTGELFF
TRBV6-5,13,TRBJ2-1,CASSYSRVPPEFF
TRBV4-1,17,TRBJ1-3,CASSQGSGAGIGNTIYF
TRBV7-8,14,TRBJ2-3,CASSLGLVPDTQYF
TRBV7-2,17,TRBJ1-6,CASSLRGRGDRNSPLHF
TRBV19,13,TRBJ2-7,CASSVDGRYEQYF
TRBV6-5,14,TRBJ1-5,CASSYSIGTQPQHF
TRBV18,18,TRBJ1-3,CASSPDRLTGISGNTIYF
TRBV18,14,TRBJ1-1,CASSPRGWDTEAFF
TRBV6-5,15,TRBJ2-1,CASGLDSGGAGEQFF
TRBV4-2,11,TRBJ2-7,CASSQEEKQYF
TRBV5-8,14,TRBJ2-5,CASSLTGGFETQYF
TRBV6-5,16,TRBJ2-1,CASSSTGTGYYNEQFF
TRBV7-9,14,TRBJ2-3,CASSLEGPTDTQYF
TRBV18,19,TRBJ2-6,CASSRLVGTESSGANVLTF
TRBV2,15,TRBJ2-5,CASSELGLVGETQYF
TRBV2,12,TRBJ2-1,CASTPDSLEQFF
TRBV9,13,TRBJ1-2,CASSVNAGFGYTF
TRBV18,15,TRBJ2-7,CASSPPSRTSYEQYF
TRBV7-6,14,TRBJ2-5,CASTLYGQTETQYF
TRBV25-1,15,TRBJ2-1,CASAVTSGRAVEQFF
TRBV10-3,17,TRBJ2-2,CAISAAGQVLNTGELFF
TRBV7-9,16,TRBJ2-3,CASSLASGIPTDTQYF
TRBV19,13,TRBJ2-5,CASSILATETQYF
TRBV30,15,TRBJ2-1,CAWSAGQGDYNEQFF
TRBV10-3,15,TRBJ2-1,CAISYRDRGGDEQFF
TRBV28,15,TRBJ2-2,CASGRGQGGTGELFF
TRBV19,13,TRBJ2-7,CASRGDRDTEQYF
TRBV5-1,13,TRBJ1-2,CASSTVTNYGYTF
TRBV6-1,11,TRBJ1-1,CASSEVAEAFF
TRBV2,13,TRBJ1-5,CASSEEGGQPQHF
TRBV27,14,TRBJ2-7,CASSTPGHHYEQYF
TRBV6-5,15,TRBJ1-2,CASNSQRSGGKGYTF
TRBV30,15,TRBJ2-2,CAWSLHGTVTGELFF
TRBV28,15,TRBJ1-1,CASKAQAARGTEAFF
TRBV30,11,TRBJ1-2,CAWEDRVGYTF
TRBV11-1,15,TRBJ2-3,CASRCASGGRDTQYF